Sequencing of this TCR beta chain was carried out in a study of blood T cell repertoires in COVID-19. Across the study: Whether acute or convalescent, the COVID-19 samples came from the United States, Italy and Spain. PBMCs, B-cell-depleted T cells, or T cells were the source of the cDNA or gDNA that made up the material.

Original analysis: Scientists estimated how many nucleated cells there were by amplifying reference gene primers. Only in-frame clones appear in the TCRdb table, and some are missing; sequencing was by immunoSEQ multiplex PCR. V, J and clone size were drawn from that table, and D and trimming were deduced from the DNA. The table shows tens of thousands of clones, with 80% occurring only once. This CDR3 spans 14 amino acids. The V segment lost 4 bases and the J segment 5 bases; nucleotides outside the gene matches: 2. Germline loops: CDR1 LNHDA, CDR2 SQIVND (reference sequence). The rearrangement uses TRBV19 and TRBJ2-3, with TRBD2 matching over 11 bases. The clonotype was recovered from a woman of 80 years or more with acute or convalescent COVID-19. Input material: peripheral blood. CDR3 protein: CASSRGLAEDTQYF. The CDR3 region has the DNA TGTGCCAGTAGTAGGGGACTAGCGGAAGATACGCAGTATTTT.